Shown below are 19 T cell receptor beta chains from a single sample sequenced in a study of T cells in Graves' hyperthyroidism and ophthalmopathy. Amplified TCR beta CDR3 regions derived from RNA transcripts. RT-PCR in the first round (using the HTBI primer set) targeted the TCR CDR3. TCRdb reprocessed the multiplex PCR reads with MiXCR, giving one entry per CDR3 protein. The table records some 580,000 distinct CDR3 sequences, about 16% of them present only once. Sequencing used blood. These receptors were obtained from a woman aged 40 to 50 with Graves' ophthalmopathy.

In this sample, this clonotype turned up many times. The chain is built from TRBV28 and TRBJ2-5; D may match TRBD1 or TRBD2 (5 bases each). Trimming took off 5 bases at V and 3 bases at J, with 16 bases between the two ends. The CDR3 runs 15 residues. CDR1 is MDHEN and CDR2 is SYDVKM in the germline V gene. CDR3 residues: CASSVGGREKETQYF. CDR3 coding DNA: TGTGCCAGCAGTGTAGGAGGCAGGGAGAAAGAGACCCAGTACTTC.

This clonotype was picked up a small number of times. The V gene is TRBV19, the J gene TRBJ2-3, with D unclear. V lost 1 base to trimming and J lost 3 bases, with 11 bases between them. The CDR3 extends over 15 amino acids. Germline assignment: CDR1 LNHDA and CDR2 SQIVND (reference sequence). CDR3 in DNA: TGTGCCAGTAGTATAGGCTGGGGAACGACAGATACGCAGTATTTT. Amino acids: CASSIGWGTTDTQYF.

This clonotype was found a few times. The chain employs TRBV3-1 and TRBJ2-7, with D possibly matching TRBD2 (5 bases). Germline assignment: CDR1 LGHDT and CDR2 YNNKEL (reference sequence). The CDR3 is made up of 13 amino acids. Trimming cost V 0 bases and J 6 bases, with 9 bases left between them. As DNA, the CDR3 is TGTGCCAGCAGCCAAGAGGGGAGCTTCGAGCAGTACTTC. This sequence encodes CASSQEGSFEQYF.

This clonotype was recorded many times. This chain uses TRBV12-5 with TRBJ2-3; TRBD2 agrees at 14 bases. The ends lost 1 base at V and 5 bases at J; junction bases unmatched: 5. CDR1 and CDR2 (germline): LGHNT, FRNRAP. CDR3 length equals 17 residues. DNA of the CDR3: TGTGCTAGTGGTTTGGCGGGACTAGCGGGAGCGGTAGATACGCAGTATTTT. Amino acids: CASGLAGLAGAVDTQYF.

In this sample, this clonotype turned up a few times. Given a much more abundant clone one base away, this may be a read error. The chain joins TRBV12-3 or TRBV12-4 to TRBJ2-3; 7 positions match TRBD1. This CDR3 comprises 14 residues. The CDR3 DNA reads TGTGCCAGCAGCCGGGACAGCAGCACAGATGCGCAGTATTTT. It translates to CASSRDSSTDAQYF.

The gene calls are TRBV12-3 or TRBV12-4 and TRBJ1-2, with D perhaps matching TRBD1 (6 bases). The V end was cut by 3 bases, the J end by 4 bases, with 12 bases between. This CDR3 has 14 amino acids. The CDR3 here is CASSFGTTSYGYTF. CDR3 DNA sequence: TGTGCCAGCAGTTTCGGGACAACGTCCTATGGCTACACCTTC.

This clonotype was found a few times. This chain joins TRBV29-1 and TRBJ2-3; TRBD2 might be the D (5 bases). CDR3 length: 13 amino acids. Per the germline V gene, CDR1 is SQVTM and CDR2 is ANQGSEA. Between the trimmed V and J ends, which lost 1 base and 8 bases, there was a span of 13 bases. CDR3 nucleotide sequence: TGCAGCGTTGAAGTCAGCGGCTCCAGTACGCAGTATTTT. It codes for CSVEVSGSSTQYF.

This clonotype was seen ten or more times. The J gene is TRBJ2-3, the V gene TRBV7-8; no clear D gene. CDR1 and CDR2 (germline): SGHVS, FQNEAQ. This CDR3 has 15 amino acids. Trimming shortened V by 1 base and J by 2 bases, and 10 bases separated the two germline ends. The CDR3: CASSLGPRATDTQYF. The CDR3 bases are TGTGCCAGCAGCTTAGGCCCGCGCGCCACAGATACGCAGTATTTT.

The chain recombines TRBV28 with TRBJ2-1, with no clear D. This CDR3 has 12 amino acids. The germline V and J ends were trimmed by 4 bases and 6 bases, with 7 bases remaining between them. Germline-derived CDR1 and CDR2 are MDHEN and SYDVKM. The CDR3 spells CASSSILNEQFF. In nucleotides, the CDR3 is TGTGCCAGCAGTTCCATCCTCAATGAGCAGTTCTTC.

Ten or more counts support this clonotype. Here the CDR3 reads CASSWDEREQYF. CDR3 nucleotides: TGTGCCAGCAGTTGGGACGAACGAGAGCAGTACTTC. This chain connects TRBV2 to TRBJ2-7; the D call may be TRBD1 or TRBD2 (5 bases each). Germline loops: CDR1 SNHLY, CDR2 FYNNEI. V was pared by 5 bases and J by 7 bases, with 12 bases between. This CDR3 has 12 amino acids.

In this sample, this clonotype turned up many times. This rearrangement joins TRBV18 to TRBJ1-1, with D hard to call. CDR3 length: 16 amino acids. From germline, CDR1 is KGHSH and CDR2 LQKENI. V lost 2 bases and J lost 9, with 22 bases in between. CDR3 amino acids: CASSPLEGSQTNQAFF. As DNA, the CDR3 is TGTGCCAGCTCACCATTGGAAGGCAGTCAAACAAACCAAGCTTTCTTT.

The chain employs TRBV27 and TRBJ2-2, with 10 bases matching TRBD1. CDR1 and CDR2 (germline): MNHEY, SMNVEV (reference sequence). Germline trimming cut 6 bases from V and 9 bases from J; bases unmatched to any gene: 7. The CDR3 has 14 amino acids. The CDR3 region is CASSGGQGLRELFF. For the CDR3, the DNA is TGTGCCAGCAGCGGGGGACAGGGGTTGCGGGAGCTGTTTTTT.

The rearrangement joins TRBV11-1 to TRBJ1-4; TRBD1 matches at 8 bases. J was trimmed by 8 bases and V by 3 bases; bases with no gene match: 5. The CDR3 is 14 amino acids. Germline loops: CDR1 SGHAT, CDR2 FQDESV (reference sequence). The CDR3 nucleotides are TGTGCCAGCAGCTTCGGACAGGGAGAGGAAAAACTGTTTTTT. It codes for CASSFGQGEEKLFF.

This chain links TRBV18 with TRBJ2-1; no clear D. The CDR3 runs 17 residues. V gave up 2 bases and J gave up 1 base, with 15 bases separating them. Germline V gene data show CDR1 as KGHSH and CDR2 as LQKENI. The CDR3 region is CASSPNEYGTSYNEQFF. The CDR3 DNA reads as TGTGCCAGCTCACCAAATGAGTACGGAACTTCCTACAATGAGCAGTTCTTC.

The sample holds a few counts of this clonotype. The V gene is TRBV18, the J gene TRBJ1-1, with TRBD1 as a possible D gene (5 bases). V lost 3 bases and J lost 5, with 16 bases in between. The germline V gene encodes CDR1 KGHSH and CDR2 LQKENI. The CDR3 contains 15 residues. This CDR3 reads CASSPFRQGETEAFF. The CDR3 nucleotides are TGTGCCAGCTCACCGTTTCGGCAGGGAGAAACTGAAGCTTTCTTT.

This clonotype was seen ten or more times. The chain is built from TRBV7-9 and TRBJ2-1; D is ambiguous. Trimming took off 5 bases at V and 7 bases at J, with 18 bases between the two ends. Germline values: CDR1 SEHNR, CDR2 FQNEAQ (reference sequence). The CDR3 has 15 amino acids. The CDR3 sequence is CASSQTGPKTNEQFF. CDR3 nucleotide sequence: TGTGCCAGCAGCCAAACCGGACCAAAAACTAATGAGCAGTTCTTC. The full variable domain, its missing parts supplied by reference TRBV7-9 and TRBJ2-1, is DTGVSQNPRHKITKRGQNVTFRCDPISEHNRLYWYRQTLGQGPEFLTYFQNEAQLEKSRLLSDRFSAERPKGSFSTLEIQRTEQGDSAMYLCASSQTGPKTNEQFFGPGTRLTVL.

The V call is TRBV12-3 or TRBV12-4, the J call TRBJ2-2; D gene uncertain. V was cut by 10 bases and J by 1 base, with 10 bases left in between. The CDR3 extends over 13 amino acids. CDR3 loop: CAIRTGNTGELFF. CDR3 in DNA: TGTGCCATTCGGACGGGGAACACCGGGGAGCTGTTTTTT.

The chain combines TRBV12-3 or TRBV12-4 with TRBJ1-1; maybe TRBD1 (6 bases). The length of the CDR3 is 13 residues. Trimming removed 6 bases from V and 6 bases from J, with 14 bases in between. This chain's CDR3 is CASRYRDPAEAFF. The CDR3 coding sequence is TGTGCCAGCAGATACAGGGATCCGGCTGAAGCTTTCTTT.

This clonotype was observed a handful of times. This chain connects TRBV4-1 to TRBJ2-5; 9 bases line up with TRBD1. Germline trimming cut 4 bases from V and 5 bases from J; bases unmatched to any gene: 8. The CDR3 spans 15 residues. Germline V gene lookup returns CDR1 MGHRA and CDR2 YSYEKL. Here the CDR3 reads CASSPTGQGLETQYF. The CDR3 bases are TGCGCCAGCAGCCCTACCGGACAGGGGTTGGAGACCCAGTACTTC.